The 24 T cell receptor beta chains reported below all come from one sample, sequenced in a study of T cells expressing NK-cell markers (dated by TCRdb to about 2020). Library preparation employed 5' RACE. Instrument on record: Illumina HiSeq 2000. Each CDR3 protein sequence appears as one entry after TCRdb reprocessed the reads, and no DNA is included. The record for this sample contains 250,000 to 300,000 distinct CDR3 sequences. Around 0.42% of the sample rests with the top ten. The specimen was blood T cells: a sorted CD56 or NKG2C T cell subset, CD4+ or CD8+ T cells, or bulk PBMC T cells (not recorded which). The receptors were sampled from a man aged 18 to 30 in good health. Donor details come from another sample of the same person, matched by shared clones.

This chain uses TRBV4-1 with TRBJ2-3; TCRdb's assignment of TRBD2 cannot be checked, as there is no DNA. The CDR3 is 15 amino acids. Germline CDR1 MGHRA, CDR2 YSYEKL. CDR3 region: CASSQFAGGTDTQYF.

The chain recombines TRBV5-1 with TRBJ2-7; TCRdb proposes TRBD2, but this gene call is untestable without DNA. CDR3 length: 16 residues. Germline loops: CDR1 SGHRS, CDR2 YFSETQ. CDR3 amino acids: CASSLEFSEKKMSQYF. Together with reference TRBV5-1 and TRBJ2-7, the CDR3 gives the full variable domain: KAGVTQTPRYLIKTRGQQVTLSCSPISGHRSVSWYQQTPGQGLQFLFEYFSETQRNKGNFPGRFSGRQFSNSRSEMNVSTLELGDSALYLCASSLEFSEKKMSQYFGPGTRLTVT.

This chain joins TRBV6-2 or TRBV6-3 and TRBJ2-2. The CDR3 spans 15 residues. Germline V gives CDR1 MNHEY, CDR2 SVGEGT. CDR3: CASSYSRYPTGELFF.

The V call is TRBV5-1, the J call TRBJ2-7; TCRdb designates TRBD1, a call that cannot be tested without DNA. The CDR3 totals 14 residues. CDR1 is SGHRS and CDR2 is YFSETQ in the germline V gene. CDR3 sequence reads: CASSGGTGAYEQYF.

The gene calls are TRBV10-3 and TRBJ2-6. The CDR3 has 16 amino acids. Looked up from germline, CDR1 is ENHRY and CDR2 is SYGVKD. CDR3 sequence: CAISELQGAGANVLTF.

The chain carries TRBV5-1 and TRBJ2-1; the D call from TCRdb, TRBD2, cannot be confirmed without DNA. This CDR3 comprises 16 residues. Looked up from germline, CDR1 is SGHRS and CDR2 is YFSETQ. The chain's CDR3 is CASSHIAGVGYNEQFF.

This chain connects TRBV10-3 to TRBJ1-1; the D call from TCRdb, TRBD1, cannot be confirmed without DNA. This CDR3 is 16 amino acids long. Germline V lookup: CDR1 ENHRY, CDR2 SYGVKD. The CDR3 reads CAISERGTGLNTEAFF.

This chain links TRBV12-3 or TRBV12-4 with TRBJ2-3; with no DNA, the TCRdb D assignment of TRBD1 cannot be verified. CDR3 length: 14 residues. The CDR3 is CASRETGSADTQYF.

The V gene is TRBV12-3 or TRBV12-4, the J gene TRBJ1-2; absent DNA, TCRdb's TRBD1 call cannot be checked. The CDR3 extends over 13 amino acids. CDR3 region: CASSSDRVGGYTF.

The rearrangement joins TRBV6-1 to TRBJ1-1. The CDR3 loop spans 13 amino acids. The V gene's germline CDR1 is MNHNS and CDR2 SASEGT. CDR3 sequence reads: CASWTAMNTEAFF.

The chain uses TRBV5-6 and TRBJ1-3. CDR3 length equals 16 residues. Germline V gene sequence: CDR1 SGHDT, CDR2 YYEEEE. The CDR3 reads CASSLAGAAPGNTIYF.

The chain has TRBV4-2 and TRBJ1-1; TCRdb calls TRBD1, which cannot be checked without DNA. Germline assignment: CDR1 LGHNA and CDR2 YNFKEQ. This CDR3 is built from 14 residues. This CDR3 reads CASSQSRANTEAFF.

The gene calls are TRBV6-2 or TRBV6-3 and TRBJ1-5. This CDR3 spans 14 amino acids. Germline V gives CDR1 MNHEY, CDR2 SVGEGT. Here the CDR3 reads CASSPSQANQPQHF.

The chain joins TRBV10-2 to TRBJ2-7; TCRdb lists TRBD1, though no DNA is available to test this call. This CDR3 contains 18 residues. CDR1 WSHSY and CDR2 SAAADI come from the germline V gene. The CDR3 here is CASSQGVRGGGNSYEQYF.

The chain carries TRBV12-3 or TRBV12-4 and TRBJ2-3; as DNA is missing, the TRBD2 call by TCRdb cannot be tested. The CDR3 is 15 residues long. The CDR3 sequence: CASSLGGSRADTQYF.

The chain has TRBV4-1 and TRBJ2-2. Germline CDR1 MGHRA, CDR2 YSYEKL. This CDR3 is built from 12 residues. CDR3 sequence reads: CASSSQGGELFF.

The CDR3 is CAWSVLSGTNPDTQYF. This chain links TRBV30 with TRBJ2-3. Germline CDR1 and CDR2: GTSNPN and SVGIG (reference sequence). This CDR3 contains 16 residues. Full variable domain (rest looked up from reference TRBV30 and TRBJ2-3): SQTIHQWPATLVQPVGSPLSLECTVEGTSNPNLYWYRQAAGRGLQLLFYSVGIGQISSEVPQNLSASRPQDRQFILSSKKLLLSDSGFYLCAWSVLSGTNPDTQYFGPGTRLTVL.

This chain connects TRBV29-1 to TRBJ2-1. Germline loops: CDR1 SQVTM, CDR2 ANQGSEA. The length of the CDR3 is 14 residues. The CDR3 sequence: CSVERIPKYNEQFF.

This chain joins TRBV5-1 and TRBJ1-1. The CDR3 is 14 residues long. In germline, CDR1 is SGHRS, CDR2 YFSETQ. CDR3 in amino acids: CASSLQTVNTEAFF.

The chain is built from TRBV4-2 and TRBJ1-2; TCRdb reports TRBD1, a call that lacks DNA to check it against. The germline V gene has CDR1 LGHNA and CDR2 YNFKEQ. The CDR3 runs 16 residues. The CDR3 here is CASSQRTQDTRYGYTF.

The V call is TRBV6-5, the J call TRBJ1-5. In germline, CDR1 is MNHEY, CDR2 SVGAGI. The CDR3 loop spans 14 amino acids. The CDR3 sequence: CASSYILSSQPQHF.

This chain joins TRBV27 and TRBJ2-1; TCRdb's D call, TRBD1, is unchecked because there is no DNA. In germline, CDR1 is MNHEY, CDR2 SMNVEV (reference sequence). CDR3 length: 16 residues. CDR3 in amino acids: CASSTRSPPNFSEQFF.

V is TRBV6-1 and J is TRBJ1-1; the TCRdb call, TRBD1, lacks DNA for checking. In germline, CDR1 is MNHNS, CDR2 SASEGT. The CDR3 has 15 residues. CDR3 residues: CASIPSSGANTEAFF.

V gene TRBV28 combines with J gene TRBJ2-7; TCRdb's D call of TRBD2 is untestable without DNA. Germline CDR1 is MDHEN and CDR2 is SYDVKM. The CDR3 is made up of 13 amino acids. Here the CDR3 reads CASSLAGGTEQYF.